This T cell receptor (beta chain) was recovered during a study of CD8+CD57+ T cells in acquired aplastic anemia. Study at large: When averaged, DNA from sorted CD4+ and CD8+ cells came to approximately 3.2 ug. Read counts for CD4+ cells (from healthy donors) averaged about 10.8 million. Points from the study as a whole: The study identified roughly 29 CD8+ CDR3 sequences shared by patients and controls. With respect to CD8+ Simpson's diversity, patients and controls did not differ significantly.

Genomic DNA, serving as template, underwent TCR beta VDJ and CDR3 profiling. TCRdb re-called the reads with MiXCR, one entry per CDR3 protein. The table records some 220,000 distinct CDR3 sequences, approximately 35% of them present only once. This clonotype was found many times. As yet, its antigen is unknown. Trimming took 4 bases from V and 1 from J, leaving 7 bases between them. CDR1 is SNHLY, CDR2 FYNNEI, per germline. This CDR3 has 14 amino acids. Sequencing used sorted CD4+, CD8+, or CD8+CD57+ T cells (not recorded which) from PBMCs. The V gene is TRBV2, the J gene TRBJ2-2, with a tentative D call TRBD1 (6 bases). The sequence derives from a human donor in good health, serving as a control. CDR3 nucleotides: TGTGCCAGCAGTGGGACAGAGAACACCGGGGAGCTGTTTTTT. This gives the protein CASSGTENTGELFF.